One sample yielded the 20 T cell receptor beta chains listed below, sequenced in a study of tumor-infiltrating lymphocytes in primary liver carcinoma. Making TCR beta cDNA involved around 510 ng total RNA and a constant-region primer. Three nested multiplex PCR rounds, a slightly modified ARM-PCR, produced the libraries for TCR beta. TRBV1-TRBV30 forward primers and a C-beta reverse primer were used in the first two PCR rounds, which each ran for around 10 cycles. TCRdb passed the multiplex PCR reads through MiXCR, listing each CDR3 protein once. Of some 320,000 distinct CDR3 sequences detected, 50% to 70% appear once; the ten largest clones hold roughly 9%. Blood RNA was derived from unsorted whole blood, and germline DNA was extracted too. Sequenced sample: peripheral blood. The receptors here all came from a man aged 35-49 years with primary liver carcinoma and hepatitis B virus infection.

In its sample, this clonotype was seen once. The chain joins TRBV5-8 to TRBJ2-2; the match to TRBD2 covers 11 bases. Germline CDR1 is SGHTS and CDR2 is YDEGEE. With V trimmed by 4 bases and J by 5 bases, 16 bases remained unmatched. The CDR3 covers 19 residues. DNA for the CDR3: TGTGCCAGCAGCCCGGGCGGGACTAGCGGCCTTACGGGGACCGGGGAGCTGTTTTTT. Its translation is CASSPGGTSGLTGTGELFF.

The chain is built from TRBV10-2 and TRBJ2-7, with D perhaps matching TRBD1 (6 bases). The CDR3 runs 12 residues. From germline, CDR1 is WSHSY and CDR2 SAAADI. The germline V and J ends were trimmed by 10 bases and 6 bases, with 16 bases remaining between them. In DNA form, the CDR3 reads TGCGCCATCGCGACAGGCGACTGCGAGCAGTACTTC. Amino acid sequence: CAIATGDCEQYF.

This clonotype was counted at least ten times. V is TRBV4-1 and J is TRBJ2-4, with 10 bases matching TRBD2. This CDR3 has 19 amino acids. The germline V gene has CDR1 MGHRA and CDR2 YSYEKL. J was trimmed by 0 bases and V by 4 bases; bases with no gene match: 12. The CDR3 nucleotides read TGCGCCAGCAGCCTCCTAATCGGGACTAGCGAAATAGCCAAAAACATTCAGTACTTC. This translates into CASSLLIGTSEIAKNIQYF.

This clonotype was counted a few times. The CDR3 region is CASRPSGRSYNEQFF. The CDR3 bases are TGTGCCAGCAGGCCCAGCGGCCGCTCCTACAATGAGCAGTTCTTC. The chain links TRBV28 to TRBJ2-1, with D perhaps matching TRBD2 (5 bases). Trimming shortened V by 6 bases and J by 0 bases, and 12 bases separated the two germline ends. The CDR3 length is 15 residues. CDR1 and CDR2 (germline): MDHEN, SYDVKM.

In regard to this clonotype: A much larger clone differs from this one at a single base, so this may be a read error. The V gene is TRBV4-3, the J gene TRBJ1-1, with 7 bases identical to TRBD1. CDR3 length equals 21 residues. Germline CDR1 is LGHNA and CDR2 is YSLEER. CDR3 sequence reads: CTSSQDLLGALTGWLNTEAFF. The CDR3 region has the DNA TGCACCAGCAGCCAAGATCTGTTAGGGGCTTTGACAGGGTGGCTGAACACTGAAGCTTTCTTT.

Regarding this clonotype: Its ends do not fully match the called genes, so a read error is possible. The chain uses TRBV11-1 and TRBJ2-3; D perhaps matches TRBD2 (7 bases). Germline CDR1 reads SGHAT; CDR2 reads FQDESV (reference sequence). There are 15 residues in the CDR3. The CDR3 DNA follows: TGTGCTAGCAGCCAAGGGGAGGGAGGGGGGGATACACAGTATTTT. Amino acid sequence: CASSQGEGGGDTQYF. Complete variable domain (other parts from reference TRBV11-1 and TRBJ2-3): EAEVAQSPRYKITEKSQAVAFWCDPISGHATLYWYRQILGQGPELLVQFQDESVVDDSQLPKDRFSAERLKGVDSTLKIQPAELGDSAMYLCASSQGEGGGDTQYFGPGTRLTVL.

With regard to this clonotype: A read error may explain this, as a much larger clone is one base away. This chain connects TRBV14 to TRBJ1-3; D is ambiguous. The V gene's germline CDR1 is SGHDN and CDR2 FVKESK. This CDR3 region has 15 residues. V dropped 0 bases and J dropped 2 bases, with 8 bases sitting between them. The CDR3 nucleotides are TGTGCCAGCAGCCAAGATCACAGCCCTGGAAACACCATATATTTT. It codes for CASSQDHSPGNTIYF.

The chain is built from TRBV28 and TRBJ2-7, with 10 positions matching TRBD1. Germline V CDR1 and CDR2: MDHEN, SYDVKM. This CDR3 comprises 15 residues. Trimming removed 6 bases from V and 2 bases from J; junction bases left unmatched: 7. CDR3 sequence: CASSYTGTGAYEQYF. The CDR3 DNA is TGTGCCAGCAGCTACACCGGGACAGGGGCCTACGAGCAGTACTTC. Full variable domain (rest looked up from reference TRBV28 and TRBJ2-7): DVKVTQSSRYLVKRTGEKVFLECVQDMDHENMFWYRQDPGLGLRLIYFSYDVKMKEKGDIPEGYSVSREKKERFSLILESASTNQTSMYLCASSYTGTGAYEQYFGPGTRLTVT.

The chain combines TRBV6-5 with TRBJ2-1; 13 nucleotides match TRBD2. This CDR3 spans 20 amino acids. CDR1 and CDR2 (germline): MNHEY, SVGAGI. V lost 4 bases to trimming and J lost 9 bases; unmatched junction nucleotides: 21. The DNA of the CDR3 is TGTGCCAGCAGTTTCATGACAGGGGGCGCTTGGACTAGCGGGAGAAGTGAGCAGTTCTTC. The encoded protein is CASSFMTGGAWTSGRSEQFF.

This clonotype was seen more than once but under ten times. The chain joins TRBV14 to TRBJ2-7, with 7 bases identical to TRBD1. Trimming at V came to 7 bases and at J to 0 bases, leaving 6 bases not matched to a gene. The germline V gene encodes CDR1 SGHDN and CDR2 FVKESK. This CDR3 has 14 residues. The CDR3 coding sequence is TGTGCCAGCACCGCAGGGGGTGGCTCCTACGAGCAGTACTTC. Translated, it gives CASTAGGGSYEQYF.

As regards this clonotype: Given a much more abundant clone one base away, this may be a read error. This rearrangement joins TRBV12-3 or TRBV12-4 to TRBJ2-1; TRBD2 might be the D (6 bases). The CDR3 runs to 15 residues. The V and J ends lost 5 bases and 4 bases respectively, with 15 bases between them. The CDR3 loop reads CASSPGAGTYNEQFF. The CDR3, as DNA: TGTGCCAGCAGTCCCGGGGCGGGGACTTACAATGAGCAGTTCTTC.

On this clonotype: Since a much larger clone is just one base distant, this may be a read error. The rearrangement uses TRBV5-4 and TRBJ2-1, with 10 bases matching TRBD1. The junction had 13 bases not matched to a gene; V was cut back by 6 bases and J by 10 bases. Germline V gene lookup returns CDR1 SGHNT and CDR2 YYREEE (reference sequence). The CDR3 runs 15 residues. CDR3 sequence (DNA): TGTGCCAGCACCCCGACCGGGACAGGGGAAGCGGAGCAGTTCTTC. It specifies CASTPTGTGEAEQFF.

This chain joins TRBV7-9 and TRBJ2-1; D possibly corresponds to TRBD2 (6 bases). The CDR3 sequence is 13 residues long. Trimming stripped 0 bases from V and 9 bases from J, with 9 bases between. The germline gives CDR1 SEHNR, CDR2 FQNEAQ (reference sequence). The CDR3 protein is CASSLAAGSEQFF. The CDR3, as DNA: TGTGCCAGCAGCTTAGCCGCGGGGAGTGAGCAGTTCTTC.

Concerning this clonotype: With a much larger clone just one base away, this may be a read error. The rearrangement joins TRBV10-3 to TRBJ2-3; D remains ambiguous. Looked up from germline, CDR1 is ENHRY and CDR2 is SYGVKD. The germline V and J ends were trimmed by 7 bases and 2 bases, with 16 bases remaining between them. The CDR3 loop spans 15 amino acids. In DNA form, the CDR3 reads TGTGCCATCATGGCTGATCCGCCGATCACAGATACGCAGTATTTT. This gives the protein CAIMADPPITDTQYF.

Note on this clonotype: This clone may be a read error of a much larger clone one base away. This rearrangement joins TRBV28 to TRBJ2-2; possibly TRBD2 for D (6 bases). CDR1 MDHEN and CDR2 SYDVKM come from the germline V gene. The germline V and J ends were trimmed by 7 bases and 4 bases, with 16 bases remaining between them. CDR3 length: 15 amino acids. CDR3: CASKDAGLITGELFF. The CDR3, as DNA: TGTGCCAGCAAGGATGCGGGACTGATCACCGGGGAGCTGTTTTTT.

This chain uses TRBV6-6 with TRBJ1-1; 8 nucleotides agree with TRBD1. Germline loops: CDR1 MNHNY, CDR2 SVGAGI (reference sequence). This CDR3 contains 13 residues. With 9 bases clipped from V and 7 bases from J, the junction kept 10 bases outside the gene matches. The CDR3 nucleotides are TGTGCCAGTACCGACAGGGGCCAGAATGAAGCTTTCTTT. Protein: CASTDRGQNEAFF.

The chain uses TRBV7-9 and TRBJ2-7; possible D gene TRBD2, 5 bases. This CDR3 comprises 14 residues. V was cut by 1 base and J by 7 bases, with 14 bases left in between. CDR1 is SEHNR, CDR2 FQNEAQ, per germline (reference sequence). The DNA for the CDR3 is TGTGCCAGCAGCTTAGTCGGGGTGGACGGGGAGCAGTACTTC. This encodes CASSLVGVDGEQYF.

This chain joins TRBV5-5 and TRBJ1-2; D possibly corresponds to TRBD1 (5 bases). CDR3 length: 14 residues. From germline, CDR1 is SGHKS and CDR2 YYEKEE (reference sequence). The V gene lost 2 bases and the J gene lost 8 bases, with 16 bases spanning the gap. The CDR3 DNA is TGTGCCAGCAGCTTAGGACCTCTCGCAGGGGGCTACACCTTC. As protein: CASSLGPLAGGYTF.

The genes are TRBV14 and TRBJ2-5, with TRBD2 identical over 8 bases. V gave up 1 base and J gave up 5 bases; unmatched junction bases: 0. CDR1 is SGHDN, CDR2 FVKESK, per germline. The CDR3 has 13 amino acids. This chain's CDR3 is CASSQGLAETQYF. CDR3 DNA sequence: TGTGCCAGCAGCCAAGGACTAGCGGAGACCCAGTACTTC.

The rearrangement uses TRBV19 and TRBJ1-4; D might be TRBD1 (5 bases). Germline assignment: CDR1 LNHDA and CDR2 SQIVND (reference sequence). The V and J ends lost 5 bases and 7 bases respectively, with 11 bases between them. This CDR3 comprises 13 residues. CDR3: CASSGQGGEKLFF. DNA for the CDR3: TGTGCCAGTAGTGGTCAGGGTGGTGAAAAACTGTTTTTT.